One sample yielded the 25 T cell receptor beta chains listed below, sequenced in a study of spatial heterogeneity in lung cancer. TCRdb redid the calling of the 5' RACE reads with MiXCR, one entry per CDR3 protein. The sample consists of roughly 16,000 distinct CDR3 sequences, approximately 6.2% of them appearing once. Described time point: sample taken at primary tumor resection. These receptors are not linked to any known antigen. Study outcomes and limitations: Tumor mutation count correlated with how many alpha and beta TCRs expanded intratumorally.

This material consisted of lung tumor tissue, taken at surgery. The receptors here all came from a female donor with early-stage non-small cell lung cancer.

This clonotype showed up many times. V is TRBV11-2 and J is TRBJ2-1; TRBD2 matches 13 bases. This CDR3 region has 19 residues. V was pared by 5 bases and J by 0 bases, with 10 bases of the junction left unmatched. Germline lookup yields CDR1 SGHAT and CDR2 FQNNGV. CDR3 nucleotide sequence: TGTGCCAGCAGCCGAAGACTAGCGGGGGGCTCAGTCTCCTACAATGAGCAGTTCTTC. This translates into CASSRRLAGGSVSYNEQFF.

This clonotype was detected many times. The chain combines TRBV3-1 with TRBJ2-4; D might be TRBD1 or TRBD2, each matching 6 bases. Germline V lookup: CDR1 LGHDT, CDR2 YNNKEL (reference sequence). The CDR3 contains 12 residues. Trimming left V 7 bases short and J 8 bases short, with 12 bases between. The DNA for the CDR3 is TGTGCCAGCAAAAACAGGGAGGACATTCAGTACTTC. Translation gives CASKNREDIQYF. The variable domain in full, with the rest retrieved from reference TRBV3-1 and TRBJ2-4, is DTAVSQTPKYLVTQMGNDKSIKCEQNLGHDTMYWYKQDSKKFLKIMFSYNNKELIINETVPNRFSPKSPDKAHLNLHINSLELGDSAVYFCASKNREDIQYFGAGTRLSVL.

This clonotype was detected many times. The chain employs TRBV7-3 and TRBJ2-5, with a weak D call TRBD2 (6 bases). The CDR3 consists of 14 residues. The V gene lost 1 base and the J gene lost 5 bases, with 11 bases spanning the gap. CDR1 and CDR2 (germline): SGHTA, FQGTGA. The DNA of the CDR3 is TGTGCCAGCAGCTTAAGTGGGGAGGTGGAGACCCAGTACTTC. This sequence encodes CASSLSGEVETQYF.

This clonotype has a count of ten or more. This chain links TRBV28 with TRBJ2-2; TRBD1 matches at 8 bases. CDR1 MDHEN and CDR2 SYDVKM come from the germline V gene. The CDR3 spans 14 residues. Losses at the gene ends were 6 bases for V and 6 bases for J; bases not matched to a gene: 6. The CDR3 loop reads CASRHRGVAGELFF. In nucleotides, the CDR3 is TGTGCCAGCAGACACAGGGGGGTGGCCGGGGAGCTGTTTTTT.

Ten or more counts support this clonotype. This sequence joins TRBV7-9 and TRBJ2-7; possibly TRBD1 for D (6 bases). CDR1 and CDR2 (germline): SEHNR, FQNEAQ (reference sequence). Trimming pared 2 bases from V and 4 bases from J, leaving 6 bases between. The CDR3 has 12 amino acids. As DNA, the CDR3 is TGTGCCAGCAGCTTACAGGGGTACGAGCAGTACTTC. Its protein is CASSLQGYEQYF. The full variable domain, its missing parts supplied by reference TRBV7-9 and TRBJ2-7, is DTGVSQNPRHKITKRGQNVTFRCDPISEHNRLYWYRQTLGQGPEFLTYFQNEAQLEKSRLLSDRFSAERPKGSFSTLEIQRTEQGDSAMYLCASSLQGYEQYFGPGTRLTVT.

The gene calls are TRBV14 and TRBJ1-5, with 7 bases matching TRBD1. Per germline, CDR1 SGHDN and CDR2 FVKESK. The CDR3 length is 13 residues. Trimming cost V 4 bases and J 7 bases; bases outside gene matches: 4. As DNA, the CDR3 is TGTGCCAGCAGCCGAGGACAGGCCCAGCCCCAGCATTTT. As protein: CASSRGQAQPQHF.

By sample fraction, this clonotype is medium-sized. The chain couples TRBV7-9 to TRBJ2-3; D gene ambiguous. CDR1 is SEHNR, CDR2 FQNEAQ, per germline (reference sequence). V was clipped by 0 bases and J by 7 bases, with 5 bases between them. This CDR3 is 12 amino acids long. The CDR3 is CASSLAVNTQYF. As DNA, the CDR3 is TGTGCCAGCAGCTTAGCGGTAAATACGCAGTATTTT.

This clonotype showed up many times. The CDR3 DNA is TGTGCCAGCAGCTCAGGTGTGAAAGATACGCAGTATTTT. Translating gives CASSSGVKDTQYF. The V gene is TRBV7-9, the J gene TRBJ2-3; D is unresolved. V lost 4 bases to trimming and J lost 5 bases, with 10 bases between them. The CDR3 is 13 residues long. Germline V gene data show CDR1 as SEHNR and CDR2 as FQNEAQ (reference sequence).

This clonotype showed up many times. The chain has TRBV4-3 and TRBJ2-3, with D perhaps being TRBD1 or TRBD2 (6 bases each). Germline CDR1 reads LGHNA; CDR2 reads YSLEER. V lost 3 bases and J lost 6, with 16 bases in between. The CDR3 sequence is 15 residues long. The CDR3 spells CASSHGGSAMDTQYF. CDR3 DNA: TGCGCCAGCAGCCACGGGGGCAGTGCGATGGATACGCAGTATTTT.

Ten or more counts support this clonotype. CDR3 in amino acids: CSARPGQVTNTEAFF. CDR3 in DNA: TGCAGTGCTAGGCCGGGACAGGTTACGAACACTGAAGCTTTCTTT. The gene calls are TRBV20-1 and TRBJ1-1; 8 nucleotides match TRBD1. The CDR3 sequence is 15 residues long. Trimming at V came to 3 bases and at J to 1 base, leaving 7 bases not matched to a gene. Germline CDR1 DFQATT, CDR2 SNEGSKA (reference sequence).

This clonotype was seen at least ten times. J is TRBJ2-2 and V is TRBV5-1; 8 nucleotides line up with TRBD1. Looked up from germline, CDR1 is SGHRS and CDR2 is YFSETQ. V lost 4 bases and J lost 3; bases outside the gene matches: 5. The CDR3 runs 15 residues. CDR3 nucleotide sequence: TGCGCCAGCAGCGTCAGGGGGCGAGACACCGGGGAGCTGTTTTTT. This sequence encodes CASSVRGRDTGELFF.

This clonotype occurred many times. The chain combines TRBV6-5 with TRBJ1-1; D possibly corresponds to TRBD1 (5 bases). Between the trimmed V and J ends, which lost 0 bases and 5 bases, there was a span of 13 bases. CDR1 is MNHEY and CDR2 is SVGAGI in the germline V gene. This CDR3 is built from 15 residues. CDR3 sequence reads: CASSYSGGEGTEAFF. The CDR3 nucleotides are TGTGCCAGCAGTTACTCGGGGGGGGAGGGAACTGAAGCTTTCTTT.

The sample holds many counts of this clonotype. V and J are TRBV20-1 and TRBJ2-7, with a tentative D call TRBD1 (5 bases). V was cut by 7 bases and J by 4 bases, with 11 bases left in between. The germline gives CDR1 DFQATT, CDR2 SNEGSKA (reference sequence). The CDR3 contains 11 residues. CDR3 in DNA: TGCAGTGTTCCAGGGTTGTACGAGCAGTACTTC. Translation: CSVPGLYEQYF.

DNA of the CDR3: TGCAGCGTTGTCTCCGGCCTAGCGGGGGAGACCCAGTACTTC. Its protein product is CSVVSGLAGETQYF. The chain carries TRBV29-1 and TRBJ2-5; 9 bases map to TRBD2. The germline V gene encodes CDR1 SQVTM and CDR2 ANQGSEA. Trimming removed 4 bases from V and 5 bases from J; junction bases left unmatched: 8. The CDR3 has 14 residues.

This clonotype was observed at least ten times. The chain couples TRBV27 to TRBJ1-6, with a tentative D call TRBD1 (6 bases). Germline V gives CDR1 MNHEY, CDR2 SMNVEV (reference sequence). CDR3 length: 16 amino acids. V was clipped by 11 bases and J by 3 bases, with 20 bases between them. The CDR3 loop is CACRPWGAIYNSPLHF. The CDR3 bases are TGTGCCTGCCGCCCTTGGGGGGCTATCTATAATTCACCCCTCCACTTT.

By sample share, this clonotype is medium-sized. This rearrangement joins TRBV30 to TRBJ2-4; 7 bases are shared with TRBD1. There are 14 residues in the CDR3. V dropped 3 bases and J dropped 4; count of bases not matched to a gene: 6. The V gene's germline CDR1 is GTSNPN and CDR2 SVGIG (reference sequence). The CDR3: CAWSTQGIKNIQYF. In nucleotides, the CDR3 is TGTGCCTGGAGCACACAGGGGATAAAAAACATTCAGTACTTC.

Many counts were recorded for this clonotype. The chain couples TRBV7-3 to TRBJ2-5, with 9 positions matching TRBD1. Germline CDR1 and CDR2: SGHTA and FQGTGA. The trim removed 5 bases at V and 5 bases at J, leaving 15 bases unmatched. There are 17 residues in the CDR3. DNA of the CDR3: TGTGCCAGCAGCCCCACGGTGGGACAGGGTGGGGTGGAGACCCAGTACTTC. It codes for CASSPTVGQGGVETQYF.

This clonotype was counted ten times or more. This chain uses TRBV11-3 with TRBJ2-2; a possible D gene is TRBD2 (5 bases). Trimming shortened V by 4 bases and J by 4 bases, and 10 bases separated the two germline ends. Looked up from germline, CDR1 is SGHNT and CDR2 is YENEEA. This CDR3 is 14 amino acids long. The CDR3 sequence: CASSSSRVTGELFF. Here the CDR3 DNA reads TGTGCCAGCAGCTCGTCGCGGGTCACCGGGGAGCTGTTTTTT.

In this sample, this clonotype turned up many times. The CDR3 loop reads CASSHTGATTDTQYF. The CDR3 DNA reads as TGTGCCAGCAGCCATACCGGCGCCACCACAGATACGCAGTATTTT. The chain links TRBV5-5 to TRBJ2-3, with unresolved D. Trimming pared 4 bases from V and 2 bases from J, leaving 14 bases between. Germline V gene data show CDR1 as SGHKS and CDR2 as YYEKEE (reference sequence). The CDR3 is 15 amino acids.

This clonotype was counted ten times or more. The chain recombines TRBV10-3 with TRBJ1-2, with 12 bases matching TRBD1. CDR1 and CDR2 (germline): ENHRY, SYGVKD. After removal of 3 bases from V and 6 bases from J, the junction contained 14 bases not matched to a gene. The CDR3 is made up of 18 amino acids. DNA for the CDR3: TGTGCCATCAGTGACCCTCAACTGGGACAGGGGGCGAAGAATGGCTACACCTTC. It is translated as CAISDPQLGQGAKNGYTF.

The sample holds many counts of this clonotype. The chain joins TRBV5-1 to TRBJ2-7, with unresolved D. Germline V gene lookup returns CDR1 SGHRS and CDR2 YFSETQ. This CDR3 spans 14 amino acids. V was trimmed by 2 bases and J by 2 bases, leaving 11 bases between them. DNA of the CDR3: TGCGCCAGCAGCTTCTCCCAATTCACCTACGAGCAGTACTTC. This gives the protein CASSFSQFTYEQYF.

This clonotype was counted at least ten times. The J gene is TRBJ1-6, the V gene TRBV9; 7 bases line up with TRBD1. Germline values: CDR1 SGDLS, CDR2 YYNGEE. With 4 bases clipped from V and 10 bases from J, the junction kept 8 bases outside the gene matches. The CDR3 runs to 14 residues. The CDR3 sequence: CASSNDRANSPLHF. CDR3 DNA sequence: TGTGCCAGCAGCAACGACAGGGCAAACTCACCCCTCCACTTT.

This clonotype occurred many times. The chain couples TRBV7-2 to TRBJ2-2; D could derive from TRBD1 or TRBD2 (6 bases each). Trimming took 2 bases from V and 4 from J, leaving 8 bases between them. The CDR3 spans 14 residues. The germline V gene encodes CDR1 SGHTA and CDR2 FQGNSA. CDR3 in DNA: TGTGCCAGCAGCTTAAAGGGGGGCACCGGGGAGCTGTTTTTT. This codes for CASSLKGGTGELFF.

With regard to this clonotype: A clone one base away is much larger, so this may be a read error. No conserved phenylalanine or tryptophan ends this CDR3, so it is likely a read error. J is TRBJ2-3 and V is TRBV7-2; D assignment may be TRBD1 or TRBD2 (5 bases each). The CDR3 sequence is 16 residues long. Germline V gene lookup returns CDR1 SGHTA and CDR2 FQGNSA. V dropped 1 base and J dropped 1 base, with 12 bases sitting between them. CDR3 sequence (DNA): TGTGCCAGCAGCTTAGGAGGGGCGCTTGGCACAGATACGCAGTATATT. Residues: CASSLGGALGTDTQYI.

This clonotype has a count of ten or more. J is TRBJ2-3 and V is TRBV2; either TRBD1 or TRBD2 may fit D (6 bases each). The CDR3 has 13 residues. Trimming cost V 6 bases and J 1 base, with 8 bases left between them. Germline assignment: CDR1 SNHLY and CDR2 FYNNEI. Here the CDR3 reads CASSGGGTDTQYF. The DNA for the CDR3 is TGTGCCAGCAGCGGGGGCGGCACAGATACGCAGTATTTT.